These T cell receptor beta chains were read from a single sample in a study of blood T cell repertoires in COVID-19. Clones were sequenced by immunoSEQ multiplex PCR, and TCRdb holds only the in-frame ones, with some missing. The sample lists 160,000 or so clones; 70% to 90% were seen once. The sample consisted of PBMCs or T cells enriched from blood (not recorded which). The receptors here all came from a woman between 50 and 59 years old who had recovered from COVID-19. Both conserved end residues are part of each CDR3. The order of the fields is CDR3 DNA, CDR3 protein, V gene, clone size, D gene, J gene. The D gene is left open where the match is weak. Size is stated for part of the rows, as once, few or many counts, or as a class when the clone is expanded.

TGTGCCAGCAGCTTATCAACCCCCGGGCAGGGCGGTGGCTACACCTTC	CASSLSTPGQGGGYTF	TRBV7-2	-	-	TRBJ1-2
TGTGCCAGCAGTTACTCAACAGCAAATGAAAAACTGTTTTTT	CASSYSTANEKLFF	TRBV6-5	-	-	TRBJ1-4
TGTGCCAGCAGCTCCCATAGACTAGCGGGGGCTTCGCTGTACTTC	CASSSHRLAGASLYF	TRBV11-3	-	TRBD2	TRBJ2-5
TGCAGCGTTTGGACAGGCCAAGAGACCCAGTACTTC	CSVWTGQETQYF	TRBV29-1	-	TRBD1	TRBJ2-5
TGTGCCAGCAGCTTACAGGGGAATCAGCCCCAGCATTTT	CASSLQGNQPQHF	TRBV5-4	-	TRBD1	TRBJ1-5
TGTGCCAGCAGTGACGCGGGGAAGACCCAGTACTTC	CASSDAGKTQYF	TRBV12-3/TRBV12-4	-	-	TRBJ2-5
TGTGCCAGCAGCGGCCGATCTAGAGCCCAAGAGACCCAGTACTTC	CASSGRSRAQETQYF	TRBV21-1	-	-	TRBJ2-5
TGTGCCTGGAGAGGGTCACAGGGGATCGGCAATCAGCCCCAGCATTTT	CAWRGSQGIGNQPQHF	TRBV30	-	TRBD1	TRBJ1-5
TGTGCCAGCAGCGTAGATCCAGGGCGAGGCACAGATACGCAGTATTTT	CASSVDPGRGTDTQYF	TRBV9	-	-	TRBJ2-3
TGTGCCAGCAGCTTAACGACACTTAACACTGAAGCTTTCTTT	CASSLTTLNTEAFF	TRBV11-2	-	-	TRBJ1-1
TGTGCCAGCAGCTTAAGGGGCGCAACTCCATCCTACGAGCAGTACTTC	CASSLRGATPSYEQYF	TRBV7-9	few	-	TRBJ2-7
TGTGCCACCAGCACAGCGGACCTCTACACAGATACGCAGTATTTT	CATSTADLYTDTQYF	TRBV15	-	-	TRBJ2-3
TGTGCCAGCAGCCTAGGGACAACCACCGGGGAGCTGTTTTTT	CASSLGTTTGELFF	TRBV7-3	-	-	TRBJ2-2
TGTGCCAGTAGTATTCGTACAGGAGCCTATGGCTACACCTTC	CASSIRTGAYGYTF	TRBV19	-	-	TRBJ1-2
TGCGCCAGCAGCCAGAGTGGGGCCAACGTCCTGACTTTC	CASSQSGANVLTF	TRBV4-1	-	-	TRBJ2-6
TGTGCCAGCAGCGTAGGTGTCGGAGGGATGAACACTGAAGCTTTCTTT	CASSVGVGGMNTEAFF	TRBV9	-	-	TRBJ1-1
TGCAGCGTGGACAGGGACTATGGCTACACCTTC	CSVDRDYGYTF	TRBV29-1	-	TRBD1	TRBJ1-2
TGTGCCAGCAGCGTAGTAGCGGAAAACACTGAAGCTTTCTTT	CASSVVAENTEAFF	TRBV9	-	-	TRBJ1-1